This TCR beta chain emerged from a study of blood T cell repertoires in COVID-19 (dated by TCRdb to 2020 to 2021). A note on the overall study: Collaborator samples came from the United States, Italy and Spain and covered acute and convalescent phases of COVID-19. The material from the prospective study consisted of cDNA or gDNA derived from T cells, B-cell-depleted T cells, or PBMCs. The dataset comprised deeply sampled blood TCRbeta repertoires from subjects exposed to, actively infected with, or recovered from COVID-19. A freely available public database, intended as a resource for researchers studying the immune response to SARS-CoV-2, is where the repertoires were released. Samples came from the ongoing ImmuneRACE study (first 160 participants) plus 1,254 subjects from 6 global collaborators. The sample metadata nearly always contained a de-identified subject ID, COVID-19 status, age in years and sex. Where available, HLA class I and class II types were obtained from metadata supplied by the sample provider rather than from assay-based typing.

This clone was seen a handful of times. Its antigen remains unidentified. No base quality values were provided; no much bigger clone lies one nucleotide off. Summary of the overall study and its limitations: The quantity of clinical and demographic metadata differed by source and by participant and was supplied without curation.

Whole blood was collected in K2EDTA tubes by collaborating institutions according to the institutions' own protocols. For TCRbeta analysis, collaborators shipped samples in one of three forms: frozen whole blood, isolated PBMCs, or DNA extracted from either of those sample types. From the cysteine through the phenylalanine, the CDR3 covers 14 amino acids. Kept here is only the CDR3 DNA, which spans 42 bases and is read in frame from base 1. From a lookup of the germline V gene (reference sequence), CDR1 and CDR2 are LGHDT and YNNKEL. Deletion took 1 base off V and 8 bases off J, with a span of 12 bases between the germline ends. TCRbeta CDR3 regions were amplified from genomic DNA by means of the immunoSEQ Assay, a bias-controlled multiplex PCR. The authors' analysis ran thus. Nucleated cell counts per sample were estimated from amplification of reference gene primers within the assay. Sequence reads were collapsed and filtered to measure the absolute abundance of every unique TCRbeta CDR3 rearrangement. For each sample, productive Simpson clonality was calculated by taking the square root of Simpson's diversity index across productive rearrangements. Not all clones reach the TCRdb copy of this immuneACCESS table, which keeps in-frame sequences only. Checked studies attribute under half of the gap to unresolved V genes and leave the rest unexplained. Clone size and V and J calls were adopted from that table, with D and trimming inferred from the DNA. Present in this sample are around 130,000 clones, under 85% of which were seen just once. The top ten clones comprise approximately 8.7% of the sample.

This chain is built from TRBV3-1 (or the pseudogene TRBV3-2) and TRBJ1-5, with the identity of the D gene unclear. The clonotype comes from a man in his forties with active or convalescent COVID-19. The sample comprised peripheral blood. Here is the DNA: TGTGCCAGCAGCCAAGGTACAGTTATGGAGCCCCAGCATTTT. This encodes CASSQGTVMEPQHF.